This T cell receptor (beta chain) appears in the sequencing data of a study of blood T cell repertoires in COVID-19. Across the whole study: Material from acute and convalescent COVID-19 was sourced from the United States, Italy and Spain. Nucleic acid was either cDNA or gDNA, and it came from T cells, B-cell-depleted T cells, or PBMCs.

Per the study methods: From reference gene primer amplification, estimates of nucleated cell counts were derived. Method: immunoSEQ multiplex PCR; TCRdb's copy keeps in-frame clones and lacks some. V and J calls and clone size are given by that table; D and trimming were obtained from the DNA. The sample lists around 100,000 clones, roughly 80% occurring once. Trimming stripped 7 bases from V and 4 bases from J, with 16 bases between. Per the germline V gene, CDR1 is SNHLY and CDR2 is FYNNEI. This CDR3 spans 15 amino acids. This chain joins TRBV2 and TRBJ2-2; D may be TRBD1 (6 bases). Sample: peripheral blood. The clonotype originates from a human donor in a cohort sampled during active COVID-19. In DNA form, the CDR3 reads TGTGCCAGCACAATGGCAGGGGTCGGCACCGGGGAGCTGTTTTTT. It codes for CASTMAGVGTGELFF.